The clone carrying this T cell receptor (beta chain) was detected only once. The data were obtained in a study of blood T cell repertoires in COVID-19. About the research overall: Samples representing acute and convalescent COVID-19 were sourced from the United States, Italy and Spain. PBMCs, B-cell-depleted T cells, or T cells provided the cDNA or gDNA that made up the material.

In the original processing: Nucleated cell number was recorded as an estimate derived from reference gene primer amplification. Profiling relied on immunoSEQ multiplex PCR, and the TCRdb table lists in-frame clones only, not all of them. V and J calls and clone size are given by that table; D and trimming were obtained from the DNA. In the table there are approximately 30,000 clones, 70% to 90% of which are singletons. The CDR3 loop spans 14 amino acids. The germline V gene has CDR1 SNHLY and CDR2 FYNNEI. Trimming took 6 bases from V and 0 from J; bases not matched to a gene: 0. The receptor was isolated from a woman aged 80 or over with active or convalescent COVID-19. The chain carries TRBV2 and TRBJ2-1; TRBD2 agrees at 9 bases. The sample comprised peripheral blood. CDR3 sequence reads: CASRLAGSYNEQFF. CDR3 nucleotides: TGTGCCAGCAGACTAGCGGGCTCCTACAATGAGCAGTTCTTC. Combining the CDR3 with reference TRBV2 and TRBJ2-1 gives the whole variable domain EPEVTQTPSHQVTQMGQEVILRCVPISNHLYFYWYRQILGQKVEFLVSFYNNEISEKSEIFDDQFSVERPDGSNFTLKIRSTKLEDSAMYFCASRLAGSYNEQFFGPGTRLTVL.